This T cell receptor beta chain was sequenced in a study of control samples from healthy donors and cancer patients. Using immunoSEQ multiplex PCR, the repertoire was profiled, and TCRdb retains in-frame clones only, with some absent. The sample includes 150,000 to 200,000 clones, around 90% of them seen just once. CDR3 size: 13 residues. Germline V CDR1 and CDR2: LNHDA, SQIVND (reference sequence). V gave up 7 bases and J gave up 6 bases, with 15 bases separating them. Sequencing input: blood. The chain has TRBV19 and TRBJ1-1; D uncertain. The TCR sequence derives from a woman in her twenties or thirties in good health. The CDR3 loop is CASTLARHSEAFF. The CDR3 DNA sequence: TGTGCCAGTACCCTAGCCAGACATTCTGAAGCTTTCTTT. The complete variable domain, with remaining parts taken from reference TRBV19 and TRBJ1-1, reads DGGITQSPKYLFRKEGQNVTLSCEQNLNHDAMYWYRQDPGQGLRLIYYSQIVNDFQKGDIAEGYSVSREKKESFPLTVTSAQKNPTAFYLCASTLARHSEAFFGQGTRLTVV.